This TCR beta chain was captured by sequencing in a study of CXCR3-negative and CXCR3-positive naive CD8 T cells. Study-wide points: Comparison of naive subsets found surface CD5 to be comparable, and TCR strength was inferred on the basis of TRB CDR3 properties. Memory CD8+ cells showed much lower diversity, while both naive subsets displayed comparably high diversity. Naive cells, whether CXCR3-negative or CXCR3-positive, had similar TRBV-TRBJ usage, while memory cells differed. Compared with CXCR3-negative naive cells, CXCR3-positive naive cells showed more hydrophobic TRB CDR3s.

The CDR3 covers 15 residues. The germline V gene encodes CDR1 LGHNT and CDR2 FRNRAP. The libraries of TRB cDNA were constructed through 5' RACE using UMI labels. TCRdb re-called the 5' RACE reads, yielding one record per CDR3 amino acid sequence without DNA. Its table lists about 98,000 distinct CDR3 sequences. Phenotypically, naive CD8+ T cells corresponded to CD45RO-CCR7+CD27+CD95-. As concerns this clonotype: Its antigen is still unknown.

The chain links TRBV12-5 to TRBJ1-1. The clonotype comes from a human donor in good health. Some clones in this sample may be carry-over from other donors' samples. Sequencing was performed on naive CXCR3+ CD8+ T cells from blood. Stated subset: CD45RO-CCR7+CD27+CD95- naive CD8+ T cells expressing CXCR3 (TNR3+). The CDR3 is CASGLAGLSDTEAFF.